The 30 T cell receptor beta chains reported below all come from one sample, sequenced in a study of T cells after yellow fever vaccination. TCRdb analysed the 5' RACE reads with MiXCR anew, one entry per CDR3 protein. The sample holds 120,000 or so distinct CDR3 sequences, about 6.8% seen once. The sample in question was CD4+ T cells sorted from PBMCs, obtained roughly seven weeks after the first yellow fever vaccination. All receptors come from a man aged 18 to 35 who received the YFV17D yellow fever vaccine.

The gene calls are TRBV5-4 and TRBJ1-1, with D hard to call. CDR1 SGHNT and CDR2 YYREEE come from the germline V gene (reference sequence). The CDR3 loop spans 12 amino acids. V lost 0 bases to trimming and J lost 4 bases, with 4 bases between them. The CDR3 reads CASSLDSTEAFF. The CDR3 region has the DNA TGTGCCAGCAGCTTGGACTCCACTGAAGCTTTCTTT. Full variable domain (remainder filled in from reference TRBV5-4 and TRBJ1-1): ETGVTQSPTHLIKTRGQQVTLRCSSQSGHNTVSWYQQALGQGPQFIFQYYREEENGRGNFPPRFSGLQFPNYSSELNVNALELDDSALYLCASSLDSTEAFFGQGTRLTVV.

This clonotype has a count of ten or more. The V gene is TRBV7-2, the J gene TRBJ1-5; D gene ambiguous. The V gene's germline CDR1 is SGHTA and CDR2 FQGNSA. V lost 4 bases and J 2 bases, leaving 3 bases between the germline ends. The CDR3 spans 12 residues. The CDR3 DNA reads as TGTGCCAGCAGCTCGGGCAATCAGCCCCAGCATTTT. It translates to CASSSGNQPQHF.

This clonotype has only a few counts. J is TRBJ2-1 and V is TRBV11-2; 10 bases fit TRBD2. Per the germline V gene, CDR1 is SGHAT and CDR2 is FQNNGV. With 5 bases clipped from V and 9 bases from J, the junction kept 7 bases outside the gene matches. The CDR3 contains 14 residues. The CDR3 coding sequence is TGTGCCAGCAGCCCTGTTTTAGCGGGAGGTGAGCAGTTCTTC. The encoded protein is CASSPVLAGGEQFF.

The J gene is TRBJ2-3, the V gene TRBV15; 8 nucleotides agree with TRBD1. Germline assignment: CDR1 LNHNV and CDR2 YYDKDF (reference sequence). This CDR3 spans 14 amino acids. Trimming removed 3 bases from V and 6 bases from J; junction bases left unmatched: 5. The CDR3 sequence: CATSRGQALDTQYF. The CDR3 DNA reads TGTGCCACCAGCAGGGGACAGGCTTTGGATACGCAGTATTTT.

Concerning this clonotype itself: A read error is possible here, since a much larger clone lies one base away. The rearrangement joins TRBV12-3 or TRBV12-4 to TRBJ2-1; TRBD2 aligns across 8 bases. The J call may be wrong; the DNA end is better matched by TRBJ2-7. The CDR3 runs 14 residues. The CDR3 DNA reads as TGTGCCAGCAGTTTTTCCGGAGCGGGGGAGGAGCAGTACTTC. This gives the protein CASSFSGAGEEQYF.

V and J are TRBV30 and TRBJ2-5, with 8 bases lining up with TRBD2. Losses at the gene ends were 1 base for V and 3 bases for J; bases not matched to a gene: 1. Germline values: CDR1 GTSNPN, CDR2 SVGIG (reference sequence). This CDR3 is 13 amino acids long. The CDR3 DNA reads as TGTGCCTGGAGTGGGGGACTAGAAGAGACCCAGTACTTC. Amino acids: CAWSGGLEETQYF.

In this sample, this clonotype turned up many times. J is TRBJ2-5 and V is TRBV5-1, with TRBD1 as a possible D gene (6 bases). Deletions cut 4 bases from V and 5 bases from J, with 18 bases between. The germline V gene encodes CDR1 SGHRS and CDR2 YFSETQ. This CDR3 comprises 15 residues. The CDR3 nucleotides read TGCGCCAGCAGCCGAACGGCAGGGGCTATCGAGACCCAGTACTTC. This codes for CASSRTAGAIETQYF.

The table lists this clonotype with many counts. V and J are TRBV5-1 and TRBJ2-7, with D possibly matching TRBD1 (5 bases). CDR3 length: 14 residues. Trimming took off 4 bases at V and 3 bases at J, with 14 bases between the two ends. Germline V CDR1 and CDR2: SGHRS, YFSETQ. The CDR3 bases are TGCGCCAGCAGCCTAACGACAGAGTACTACGAGCAGTACTTC. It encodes CASSLTTEYYEQYF.

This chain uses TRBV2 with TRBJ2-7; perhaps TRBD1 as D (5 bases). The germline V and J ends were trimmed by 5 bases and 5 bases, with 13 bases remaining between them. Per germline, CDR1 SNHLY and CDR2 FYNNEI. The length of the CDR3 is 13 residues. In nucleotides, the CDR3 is TGTGCCAGCAGTCATCCCAGGGTCCACGAGCAGTACGTC. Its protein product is CASSHPRVHEQYV.

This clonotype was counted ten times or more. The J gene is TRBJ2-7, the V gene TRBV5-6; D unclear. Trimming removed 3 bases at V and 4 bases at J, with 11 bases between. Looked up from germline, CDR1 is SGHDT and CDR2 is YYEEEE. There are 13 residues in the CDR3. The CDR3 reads CASSYTNGYEQYV. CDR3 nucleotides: TGTGCCAGCAGCTATACCAACGGGTACGAGCAGTACGTC.

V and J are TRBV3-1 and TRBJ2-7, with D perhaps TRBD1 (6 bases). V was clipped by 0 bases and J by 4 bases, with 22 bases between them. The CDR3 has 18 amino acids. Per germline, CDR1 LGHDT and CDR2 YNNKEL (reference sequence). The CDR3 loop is CASSQERTFRTVYYEQYF. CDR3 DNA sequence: TGTGCCAGCAGCCAAGAACGGACTTTTAGGACAGTTTATTACGAGCAGTACTTC.

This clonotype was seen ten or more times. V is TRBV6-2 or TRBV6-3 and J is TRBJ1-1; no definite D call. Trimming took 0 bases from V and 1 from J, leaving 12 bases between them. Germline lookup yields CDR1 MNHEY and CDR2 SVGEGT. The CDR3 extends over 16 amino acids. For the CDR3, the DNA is TGTGCCAGCAGTTACTCCCCGCGTGCAGGGAACACTGAAGCTTTCTTT. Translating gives CASSYSPRAGNTEAFF.

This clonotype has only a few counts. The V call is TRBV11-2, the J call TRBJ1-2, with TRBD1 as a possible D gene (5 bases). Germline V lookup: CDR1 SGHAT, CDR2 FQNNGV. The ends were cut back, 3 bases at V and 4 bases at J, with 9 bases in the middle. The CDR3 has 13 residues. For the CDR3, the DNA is TGTGCCAGCAGCTTCTTCGGGACCTATGGCTACACCTTC. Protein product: CASSFFGTYGYTF.

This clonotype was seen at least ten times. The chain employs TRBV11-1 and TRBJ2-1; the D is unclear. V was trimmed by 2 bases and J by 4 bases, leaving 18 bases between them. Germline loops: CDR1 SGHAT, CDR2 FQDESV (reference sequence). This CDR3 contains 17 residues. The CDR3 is CASSLSPSAALYNEQFF. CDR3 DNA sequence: TGTGCCAGCAGCTTATCACCATCCGCGGCTTTATACAATGAGCAGTTCTTC. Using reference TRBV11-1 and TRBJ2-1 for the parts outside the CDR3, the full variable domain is EAEVAQSPRYKITEKSQAVAFWCDPISGHATLYWYRQILGQGPELLVQFQDESVVDDSQLPKDRFSAERLKGVDSTLKIQPAELGDSAMYLCASSLSPSAALYNEQFFGPGTRLTVL.

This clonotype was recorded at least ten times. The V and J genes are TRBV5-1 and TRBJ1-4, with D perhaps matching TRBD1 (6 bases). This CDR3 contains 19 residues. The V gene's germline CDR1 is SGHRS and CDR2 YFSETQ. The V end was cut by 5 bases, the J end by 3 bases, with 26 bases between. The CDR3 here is CASRPGAPTGSAANEKLFF. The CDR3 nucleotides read TGCGCCAGCAGACCGGGGGCCCCGACAGGAAGTGCAGCTAATGAAAAACTGTTTTTT. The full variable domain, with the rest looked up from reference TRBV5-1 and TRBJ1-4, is KAGVTQTPRYLIKTRGQQVTLSCSPISGHRSVSWYQQTPGQGLQFLFEYFSETQRNKGNFPGRFSGRQFSNSRSEMNVSTLELGDSALYLCASRPGAPTGSAANEKLFFGSGTQLSVL.

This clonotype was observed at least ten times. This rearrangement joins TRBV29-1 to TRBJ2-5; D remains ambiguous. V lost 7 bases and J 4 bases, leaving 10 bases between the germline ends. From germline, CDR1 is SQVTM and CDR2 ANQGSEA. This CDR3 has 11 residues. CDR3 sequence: CSAKGIETQYF. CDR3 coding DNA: TGCAGCGCTAAAGGGATAGAGACCCAGTACTTC.

The CDR3 DNA follows: TGTGCCAGTAGTTCCTCAGGGTTGAAGACCCAGTACTTC. This codes for CASSSSGLKTQYF. The chain has TRBV19 and TRBJ2-5, with D tentatively TRBD1 (5 bases). V lost 5 bases and J lost 6, with 13 bases in between. Per germline, CDR1 LNHDA and CDR2 SQIVND (reference sequence). This CDR3 is built from 13 residues.

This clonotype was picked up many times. This CDR3 reads CASSLVRTSDNEQFF. In DNA, the CDR3 is TGTGCCAGCAGCTTAGTACGGACTAGCGACAATGAGCAGTTCTTC. The chain joins TRBV11-2 to TRBJ2-1, with 9 bases fitting TRBD2. The CDR3 has 15 amino acids. Germline assignment: CDR1 SGHAT and CDR2 FQNNGV. The trim removed 1 base at V and 5 bases at J, leaving 3 bases unmatched.

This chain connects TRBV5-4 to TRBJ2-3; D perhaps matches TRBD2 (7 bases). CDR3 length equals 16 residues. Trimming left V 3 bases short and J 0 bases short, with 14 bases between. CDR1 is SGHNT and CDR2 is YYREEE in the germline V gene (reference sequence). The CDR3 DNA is TGTGCCAGCAGCTGGTCCCGGGGGGCTAGCACAGATACGCAGTATTTT. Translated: CASSWSRGASTDTQYF.

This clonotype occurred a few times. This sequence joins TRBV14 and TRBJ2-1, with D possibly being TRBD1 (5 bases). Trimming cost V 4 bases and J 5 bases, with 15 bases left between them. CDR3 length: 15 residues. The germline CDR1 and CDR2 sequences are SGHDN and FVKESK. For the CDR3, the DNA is TGTGCCAGCAGCCCCTGGGGCGTTGGTCACAATGAGCAGTTCTTC. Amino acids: CASSPWGVGHNEQFF.

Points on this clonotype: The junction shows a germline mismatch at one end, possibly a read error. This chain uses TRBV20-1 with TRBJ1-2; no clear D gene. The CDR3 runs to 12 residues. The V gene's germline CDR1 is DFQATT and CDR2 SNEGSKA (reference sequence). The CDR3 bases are TGCAGTGCTGGAGACGACTTGTCTGGCTACACCTTC. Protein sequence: CSAGDDLSGYTF.

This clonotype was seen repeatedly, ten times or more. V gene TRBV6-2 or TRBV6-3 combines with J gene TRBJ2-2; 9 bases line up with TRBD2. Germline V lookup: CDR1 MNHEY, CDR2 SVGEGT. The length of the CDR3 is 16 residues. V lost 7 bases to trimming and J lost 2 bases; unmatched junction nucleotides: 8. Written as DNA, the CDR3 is TGTGCCAGCACTGGCGGGGGGGCACAAAACACCGGGGAGCTGTTTTTT. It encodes CASTGGGAQNTGELFF.

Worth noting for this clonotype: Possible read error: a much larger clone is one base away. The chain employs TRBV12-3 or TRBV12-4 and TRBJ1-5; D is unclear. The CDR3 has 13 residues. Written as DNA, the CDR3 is TGTGCCAGCAGTTTAGGGACGGCATCGCCCAAGCATTTT. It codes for CASSLGTASPKHF.

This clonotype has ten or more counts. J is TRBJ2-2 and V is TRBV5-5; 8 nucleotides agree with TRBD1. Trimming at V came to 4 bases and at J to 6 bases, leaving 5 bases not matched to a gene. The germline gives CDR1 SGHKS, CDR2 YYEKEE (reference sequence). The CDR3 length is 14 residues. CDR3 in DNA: TGTGCCAGCAGCCTCAGGGGGCCTCCCGGGGAGCTGTTTTTT. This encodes CASSLRGPPGELFF.

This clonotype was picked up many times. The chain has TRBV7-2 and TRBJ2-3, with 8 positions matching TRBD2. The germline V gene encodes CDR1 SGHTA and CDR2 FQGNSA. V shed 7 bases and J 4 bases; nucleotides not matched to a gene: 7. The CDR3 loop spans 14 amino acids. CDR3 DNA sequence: TGTGCCAGCAACCCCCGACTAGCGTCAGATACGCAGTATTTT. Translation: CASNPRLASDTQYF.

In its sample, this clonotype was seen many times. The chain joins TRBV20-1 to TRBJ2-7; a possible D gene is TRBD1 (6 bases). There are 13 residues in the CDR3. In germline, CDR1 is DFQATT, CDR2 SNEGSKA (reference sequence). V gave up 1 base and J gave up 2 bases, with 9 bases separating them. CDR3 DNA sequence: TGCAGTGCTAGAGGCAGGGGCACCTACGAGCAGTACTTC. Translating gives CSARGRGTYEQYF.

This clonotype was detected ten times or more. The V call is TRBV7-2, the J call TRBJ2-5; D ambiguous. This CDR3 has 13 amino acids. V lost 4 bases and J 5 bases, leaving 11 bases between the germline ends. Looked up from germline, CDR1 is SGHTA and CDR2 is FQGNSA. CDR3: CASSSGPLETQYF. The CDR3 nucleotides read TGTGCCAGCAGCTCAGGACCCTTGGAGACCCAGTACTTC.

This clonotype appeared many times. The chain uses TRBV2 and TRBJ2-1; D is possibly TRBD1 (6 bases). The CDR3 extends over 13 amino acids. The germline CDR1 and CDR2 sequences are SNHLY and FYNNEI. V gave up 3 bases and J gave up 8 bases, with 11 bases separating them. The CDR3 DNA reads TGTGCCAGCAGTGACACAGGGATCGATGAGCAGTTCTTC. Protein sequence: CASSDTGIDEQFF. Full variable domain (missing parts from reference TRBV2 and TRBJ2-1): EPEVTQTPSHQVTQMGQEVILRCVPISNHLYFYWYRQILGQKVEFLVSFYNNEISEKSEIFDDQFSVERPDGSNFTLKIRSTKLEDSAMYFCASSDTGIDEQFFGPGTRLTVL.

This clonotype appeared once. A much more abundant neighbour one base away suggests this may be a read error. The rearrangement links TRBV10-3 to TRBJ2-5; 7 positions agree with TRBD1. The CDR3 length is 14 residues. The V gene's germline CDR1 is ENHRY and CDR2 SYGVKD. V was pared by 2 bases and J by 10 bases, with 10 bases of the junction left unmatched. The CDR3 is CAISETVTPGGQYF. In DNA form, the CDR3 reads TGTGCCATCAGTGAGACCGTGACGCCAGGGGGCCAGTACTTC.

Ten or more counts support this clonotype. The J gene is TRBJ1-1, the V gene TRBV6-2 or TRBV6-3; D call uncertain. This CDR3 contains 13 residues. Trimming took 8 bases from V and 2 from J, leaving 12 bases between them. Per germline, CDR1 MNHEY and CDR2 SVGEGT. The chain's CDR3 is CASLRWPNTEAFF. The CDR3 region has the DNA TGTGCCAGCCTGCGATGGCCAAACACTGAAGCTTTCTTT.